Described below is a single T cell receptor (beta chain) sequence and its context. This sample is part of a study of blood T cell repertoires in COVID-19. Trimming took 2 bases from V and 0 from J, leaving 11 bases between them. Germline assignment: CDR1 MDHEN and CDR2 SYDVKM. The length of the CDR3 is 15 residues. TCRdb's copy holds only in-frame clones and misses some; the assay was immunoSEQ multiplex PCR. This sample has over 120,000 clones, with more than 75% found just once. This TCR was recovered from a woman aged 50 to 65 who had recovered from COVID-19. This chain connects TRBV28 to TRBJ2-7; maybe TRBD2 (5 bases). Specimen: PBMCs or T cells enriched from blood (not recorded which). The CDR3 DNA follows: TGTGCCAGCAGTTTACGCGGGTTAGGCTCCTACGAGCAGTACGTC. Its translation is CASSLRGLGSYEQYV.